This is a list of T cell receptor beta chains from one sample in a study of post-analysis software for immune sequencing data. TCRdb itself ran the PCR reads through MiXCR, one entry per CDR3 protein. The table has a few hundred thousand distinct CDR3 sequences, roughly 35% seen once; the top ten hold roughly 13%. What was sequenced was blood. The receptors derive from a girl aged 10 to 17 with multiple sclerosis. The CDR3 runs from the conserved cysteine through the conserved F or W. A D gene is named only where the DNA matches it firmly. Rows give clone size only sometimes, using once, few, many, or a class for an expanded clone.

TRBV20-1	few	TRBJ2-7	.	TGCAGTGGACAGGCCGATAGCTCCTACGAGCAGTACTTC	CSGQADSSYEQYF
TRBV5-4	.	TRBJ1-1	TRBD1	TGTGCCAGCAGCCTACTCCAGGGGGGTACTGAAGCTTTCTTT	CASSLLQGGTEAFF
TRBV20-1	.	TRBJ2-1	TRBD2	TGCAGTGCTAGAGCACCAGCGGGAAATGAGCAGTTCTTC	CSARAPAGNEQFF
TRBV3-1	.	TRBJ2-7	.	TGTGCCAGCAGCCAGGGTTTGGAATCCTACGAGCAGTACTTC	CASSQGLESYEQYF
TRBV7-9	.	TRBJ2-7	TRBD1	TGTGCCAGCAGCTTAGCCCAGGGGGTCGAGCAGTACTTC	CASSLAQGVEQYF
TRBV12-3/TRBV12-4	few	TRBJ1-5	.	TGTGCCAGCACCGGGGAGCAGGGTCAGCCCCAGCATTTT	CASTGEQGQPQHF
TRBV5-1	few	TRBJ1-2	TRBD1	TGCGCCAGCAGTCAAAGGACAGGGAACTATGGCTACACCTTC	CASSQRTGNYGYTF
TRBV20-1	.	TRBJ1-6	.	TGCAGTGCTAGAGATCGGGCCTCAAATTCACCCCTCCACTTT	CSARDRASNSPLHF
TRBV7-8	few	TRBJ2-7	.	TGTGCCAGCAGCCCGCCCGAGGGCTACGAGCAGTACTTC	CASSPPEGYEQYF
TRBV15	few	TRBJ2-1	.	TGTGCCACCAGCAGAGTAGGGCCGAGCTCCTACAATGAGCAGTTCTTC	CATSRVGPSSYNEQFF
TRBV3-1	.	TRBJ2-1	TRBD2	TGTGCCAGCAGCCAAGGATCTAGCGGGGGGGGCAATGAGCAGTTCTTC	CASSQGSSGGGNEQFF